The rows below give T cell receptor beta chains drawn from one sample of a study of prognosis after radiotherapy for stage I lung cancer. From the multiplex PCR reads, TCRdb called clonotypes with MiXCR, one entry per CDR3 protein. Seen here are around 9,200 distinct CDR3 sequences, 62% observed once, and the top ten hold 15% to 25%. The sample here was PBMCs, taken before or after stereotactic body radiation therapy (not recorded which). The receptors here all came from a donor over 45 with non-small cell lung cancer. Both conserved end residues are part of each CDR3. The D gene is left open where the match is weak. Where a row states a size, it is once, few, many or the class of an expanded clone; other rows omit it.

clone_size: -
d_call: -
v_call: TRBV20-1
j_call: TRBJ2-1
cdr3_nt: TGCAGTGCTAGCCCCTTTTCATATGAGCAGTTCTTC
cdr3_aa: CSASPFSYEQFF

clone_size: once
d_call: -
v_call: TRBV29-1
j_call: TRBJ2-7
cdr3_nt: TGCAGCGTTAAGGGGAATGCCTACGAGCAGTACTTC
cdr3_aa: CSVKGNAYEQYF

clone_size: many
d_call: TRBD1
v_call: TRBV3-1
j_call: TRBJ2-4
cdr3_nt: TGTGCCAGCAGCCAAGATGTGGACAGGGGGCGAAACATTCAGTACTTC
cdr3_aa: CASSQDVDRGRNIQYF

clone_size: medium-sized
d_call: TRBD1
v_call: TRBV5-1
j_call: TRBJ1-2
cdr3_nt: TGCGCCAGCAGCTTGGGGATCGACAGGGCTATAACCTATGGCTACACCTTC
cdr3_aa: CASSLGIDRAITYGYTF

clone_size: -
d_call: -
v_call: TRBV6-6
j_call: TRBJ2-7
cdr3_nt: TGTGCCAGCAGTTACTCGAGGGTCCGGGAGTTCTACGAGCAGTACTTC
cdr3_aa: CASSYSRVREFYEQYF

clone_size: medium-sized
d_call: TRBD1
v_call: TRBV18
j_call: TRBJ2-1
cdr3_nt: TGTGCCAGCTCATCAATAGAGGGACAGGGAGATGAGCAGTTCTTC
cdr3_aa: CASSSIEGQGDEQFF

clone_size: many
d_call: -
v_call: TRBV4-2
j_call: TRBJ2-1
cdr3_nt: TGTGCCAGCAGCCAAGATAAGAGTTCCTACAATGAGCAGTTCTTC
cdr3_aa: CASSQDKSSYNEQFF

clone_size: many
d_call: -
v_call: TRBV18
j_call: TRBJ2-3
cdr3_nt: TGTGCCAGCTCACCACCGTGGGACACAGATACGCAGTATTTT
cdr3_aa: CASSPPWDTDTQYF

clone_size: medium-sized
d_call: -
v_call: TRBV3-1
j_call: TRBJ2-7
cdr3_nt: TGTGCCAGCAGCCAAGGCTACGAGCAGTACTTC
cdr3_aa: CASSQGYEQYF

clone_size: -
d_call: -
v_call: TRBV6-1
j_call: TRBJ1-1
cdr3_nt: TGTGCCAGCAGTGAATTGGGGACACGCACTGAAGCTTTCTTT
cdr3_aa: CASSELGTRTEAFF

clone_size: once
d_call: TRBD1
v_call: TRBV9
j_call: TRBJ1-4
cdr3_nt: TGTGCCAGCAGCCCCGGACAGGCGGCTAATGAAAAACTGTTTTTT
cdr3_aa: CASSPGQAANEKLFF

clone_size: -
d_call: TRBD2
v_call: TRBV20-1
j_call: TRBJ2-2
cdr3_nt: TGCAGTGCTACCCGGACTAGCGGGGACACCGGGGAGCTGTTTTTT
cdr3_aa: CSATRTSGDTGELFF

clone_size: medium-sized
d_call: -
v_call: TRBV19
j_call: TRBJ2-2
cdr3_nt: TGTGCCAGTAGTATAGGGGAGGCGAACACCGGGGAGCTGTTTTTT
cdr3_aa: CASSIGEANTGELFF

clone_size: -
d_call: TRBD2
v_call: TRBV6-9
j_call: TRBJ2-1
cdr3_nt: TGTGCCAGCAGTTTAGCGGGAGGGAGGAGGTTCTTC
cdr3_aa: CASSLAGGRRFF

clone_size: -
d_call: -
v_call: TRBV4-3
j_call: TRBJ1-1
cdr3_nt: TGCGCCAGCAGCCGACGGGGGAACACTGAAGCTTTCTTT
cdr3_aa: CASSRRGNTEAFF

clone_size: -
d_call: -
v_call: TRBV5-1
j_call: TRBJ1-5
cdr3_nt: TGCGCCAGCAGCTTGGGTGGCAACAATCAGCCCCAGCATTTT
cdr3_aa: CASSLGGNNQPQHF

clone_size: medium-sized
d_call: -
v_call: TRBV3-1
j_call: TRBJ2-1
cdr3_nt: TGTGCCAGCAGCCGCGCGGGATTGGATGAGCAGTTCTTC
cdr3_aa: CASSRAGLDEQFF

clone_size: -
d_call: -
v_call: TRBV28
j_call: TRBJ1-2
cdr3_nt: TGTGCCAGCAGTTTTGGAGGGGGTGATGGCTACACCTTC
cdr3_aa: CASSFGGGDGYTF

clone_size: -
d_call: -
v_call: TRBV20-1
j_call: TRBJ1-3
cdr3_nt: TGCAGTGCTAGAGCCGGACAGAACTCTGGAAACACCATATATTTT
cdr3_aa: CSARAGQNSGNTIYF

clone_size: medium-sized
d_call: -
v_call: TRBV13
j_call: TRBJ2-3
cdr3_nt: TGTGCCAGCAGCGCCCTAGCGTCGGGGGATACGCAGTATTTT
cdr3_aa: CASSALASGDTQYF

clone_size: medium-sized
d_call: TRBD1
v_call: TRBV11-2
j_call: TRBJ2-7
cdr3_nt: TGTGCCAGCAGCCGTCCCGGGACAGGGACCGAGCAGTACTTC
cdr3_aa: CASSRPGTGTEQYF

clone_size: medium-sized
d_call: -
v_call: TRBV19
j_call: TRBJ2-7
cdr3_nt: TGTGCCAGTAGTAGGGGACGGGACTACGAGCAGTACTTC
cdr3_aa: CASSRGRDYEQYF

clone_size: -
d_call: -
v_call: TRBV6-1
j_call: TRBJ1-5
cdr3_nt: TGTGCCAGCAGTGAAGGGGTGGGGGCTATCAATCAGCCCCAGCATTTT
cdr3_aa: CASSEGVGAINQPQHF

clone_size: many
d_call: -
v_call: TRBV16
j_call: TRBJ2-1
cdr3_nt: TGTGCCAGCTTTCCAGGAGGGTTTGCCTACAATGAGCAGTTCTTC
cdr3_aa: CASFPGGFAYNEQFF

clone_size: -
d_call: -
v_call: TRBV11-3
j_call: TRBJ2-6
cdr3_nt: TGTGCCAGCAGCCCTTCCCCGAGCTCTGGGGCCAACGTCCTGACTTTC
cdr3_aa: CASSPSPSSGANVLTF

clone_size: -
d_call: -
v_call: TRBV6-2/TRBV6-3
j_call: TRBJ2-3
cdr3_nt: TGTGCCAGCAGCTATTTGGATGGCCGGGGCACAGGTACGCAGTATTTT
cdr3_aa: CASSYLDGRGTGTQYF

clone_size: -
d_call: TRBD2
v_call: TRBV30
j_call: TRBJ2-7
cdr3_nt: TGTGCCTGGAGGGCCCAGACTAGCGGGAGTCACGAGCAGTACTTC
cdr3_aa: CAWRAQTSGSHEQYF

clone_size: -
d_call: -
v_call: TRBV19
j_call: TRBJ2-2
cdr3_nt: TGTGCCAGTAGTAAAGGACATGGAGCCGGGGAGTTGTTTTTT
cdr3_aa: CASSKGHGAGELFF

clone_size: -
d_call: -
v_call: TRBV6-5
j_call: TRBJ2-2
cdr3_nt: TGTGCCAGCAGTTACCTGGACACCGGGGAGCTGTTTTTT
cdr3_aa: CASSYLDTGELFF

clone_size: medium-sized
d_call: -
v_call: TRBV28
j_call: TRBJ2-7
cdr3_nt: TGTGCCAGCAGCCTGGGACAGACTAGGGAGCAGTACTTC
cdr3_aa: CASSLGQTREQYF

clone_size: -
d_call: -
v_call: TRBV12-3/TRBV12-4
j_call: TRBJ2-2
cdr3_nt: TGTGCCAGCAGTCTGATGGACAGTCTCTACACCGGGGAGCTGTTTTTT
cdr3_aa: CASSLMDSLYTGELFF

clone_size: medium-sized
d_call: TRBD1
v_call: TRBV6-1
j_call: TRBJ2-5
cdr3_nt: TGTGCCAGCAGGTCTCCGGGACAGGGGGGGACCCAGTACTTC
cdr3_aa: CASRSPGQGGTQYF

clone_size: -
d_call: -
v_call: TRBV24-1
j_call: TRBJ1-4
cdr3_nt: TGTGCCACCAGTGATTTGCTCGGCGAAAAACTGTTTTTT
cdr3_aa: CATSDLLGEKLFF

clone_size: -
d_call: TRBD2
v_call: TRBV7-9
j_call: TRBJ2-2
cdr3_nt: TGTGCCAGCAGCTCCCGCGGTGGGGCGGGAGGGAACACCGGGGAGCTGTTTTTT
cdr3_aa: CASSSRGGAGGNTGELFF

clone_size: medium-sized
d_call: -
v_call: TRBV7-9
j_call: TRBJ2-5
cdr3_nt: TGTGCCAGCAGCGGGAAGGCAGACTCTGCGGAGACCCAGTACTTC
cdr3_aa: CASSGKADSAETQYF

clone_size: medium-sized
d_call: TRBD2
v_call: TRBV28
j_call: TRBJ2-1
cdr3_nt: TGTGCCAGCAGTTTACTAGCGGGGAGCTCCTACAATGAGCAGTTCTTC
cdr3_aa: CASSLLAGSSYNEQFF

clone_size: -
d_call: TRBD1
v_call: TRBV10-2
j_call: TRBJ1-1
cdr3_nt: TGCGCCAGCAGTGAGCTAACAGGGGAAACTGAAGCTTTCTTT
cdr3_aa: CASSELTGETEAFF

clone_size: -
d_call: -
v_call: TRBV7-9
j_call: TRBJ2-7
cdr3_nt: TGTGCCAGCAGCCCTCGACCGGACTACGAGCAGTACTTC
cdr3_aa: CASSPRPDYEQYF

clone_size: medium-sized
d_call: TRBD2
v_call: TRBV3-1
j_call: TRBJ2-1
cdr3_nt: TGTGCCAGCAGCCCTAGCGGGGGGTCCTACAATGAGCAGTTCTTC
cdr3_aa: CASSPSGGSYNEQFF

clone_size: -
d_call: TRBD1
v_call: TRBV6-2/TRBV6-3
j_call: TRBJ2-7
cdr3_nt: TGTGCCAGCAGTTCGACAGGGGTGACTAACTACGAGCAGTACTTC
cdr3_aa: CASSSTGVTNYEQYF

clone_size: -
d_call: -
v_call: TRBV20-1
j_call: TRBJ2-1
cdr3_nt: TGCAGTGCTAGCTTCTCCGGGGGCAATGAGCAGTTCTTC
cdr3_aa: CSASFSGGNEQFF

clone_size: -
d_call: TRBD2
v_call: TRBV7-2
j_call: TRBJ2-3
cdr3_nt: TGTGCCAGCAGCCTACTAGCGGGAATGGGTAGGGACACAGATACGCAGTATTTT
cdr3_aa: CASSLLAGMGRDTDTQYF

clone_size: many
d_call: -
v_call: TRBV27
j_call: TRBJ2-5
cdr3_nt: TGTGCCAGCAGTTTATCAACTAGCCCAGGACTCGGGACCCAGTACTTC
cdr3_aa: CASSLSTSPGLGTQYF